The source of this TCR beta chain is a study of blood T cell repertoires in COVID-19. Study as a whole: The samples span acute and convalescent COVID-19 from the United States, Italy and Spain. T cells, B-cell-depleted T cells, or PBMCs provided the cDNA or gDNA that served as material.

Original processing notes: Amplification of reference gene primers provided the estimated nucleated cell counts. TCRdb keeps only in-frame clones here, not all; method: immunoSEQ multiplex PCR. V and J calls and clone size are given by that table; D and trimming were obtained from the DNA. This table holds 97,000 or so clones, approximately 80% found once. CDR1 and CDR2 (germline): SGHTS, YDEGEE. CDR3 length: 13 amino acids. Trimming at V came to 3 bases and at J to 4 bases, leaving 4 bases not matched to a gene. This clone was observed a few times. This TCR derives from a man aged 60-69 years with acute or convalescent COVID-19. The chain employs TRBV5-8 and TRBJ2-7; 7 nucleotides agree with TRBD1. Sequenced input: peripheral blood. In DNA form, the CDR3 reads TGTGCCAGCAGCTATTACAGGGGTTACGAGCAGTACTTC. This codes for CASSYYRGYEQYF. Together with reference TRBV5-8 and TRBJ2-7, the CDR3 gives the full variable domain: EAGVTQSPTHLIKTRGQQATLRCSPISGHTSVYWYQQALGLGLQFLLWYDEGEERNRGNFPPRFSGRQFPNYSSELNVNALELEDSALYLCASSYYRGYEQYFGPGTRLTVT.